This TCR beta chain emerged from a study of PD-L1 blockade in urothelial cancer. Samples spanned pretreatment and treatment, with 1 to 8 time points per patient. Here immunoSEQ multiplex PCR was the method, and the copy in TCRdb shows in-frame clones only, minus some. The sample records approximately 100,000 clones, approximately 85% being singletons. This sequence was found in a man between 45 and 60 years old with urothelial cancer. Here the sequenced sample was PBMCs, taken around atezolizumab (anti-PD-L1) treatment.

The DNA of the CDR3 is TGTGCCAGCAGTCCCTCAGGACGGACACGATCCGGGGAGCTGTTTTTT. Its protein product is CASSPSGRTRSGELFF. The chain recombines TRBV28 with TRBJ2-2, with a weak D call TRBD1 (5 bases). Germline V gives CDR1 MDHEN, CDR2 SYDVKM. This CDR3 is built from 16 residues. V was clipped by 5 bases and J by 6 bases, with 19 bases between them.